Below, 25 T cell receptor beta chains from the same sample are listed, as sequenced in a study of response to subunit inactivated influenza vaccine. One entry per CDR3 protein, called by TCRdb with MiXCR from the RT-PCR reads. This table holds approximately 520,000 distinct CDR3 sequences, more than 15% found once. Sequenced material: CD4+ T cells sorted from PBMCs, taken approximately 25 months after vaccination. The receptors were gathered from a man aged 50-75 years who received an inactivated influenza vaccine.

This clonotype has only a few counts. The V gene is TRBV20-1, the J gene TRBJ2-3, with D tentatively TRBD2 (6 bases). Trimming cost V 1 base and J 3 bases, with 11 bases left between them. Germline CDR1 and CDR2: DFQATT and SNEGSKA (reference sequence). CDR3 length: 14 amino acids. The chain's CDR3 is CSARGGGVTDTQYF. CDR3 nucleotides: TGCAGTGCTAGAGGGGGCGGGGTGACAGATACGCAGTATTTT.

This sequence joins TRBV7-6 and TRBJ2-1; D is unresolved. Germline V CDR1 and CDR2: SGHVS, FNYEAQ. The V and J ends lost 1 base and 7 bases respectively, with 20 bases between them. The CDR3 sequence is 17 residues long. Written as DNA, the CDR3 is TGTGCCAGCAGCTTAGGAAGTTTGCAATGGGAAAGAAATGAGCAGTTCTTC. The encoded protein is CASSLGSLQWERNEQFF.

This clonotype came up many times. CDR3 in DNA: TGTGCCAGCAGTTTAGGAGAGCGAGTGGGTTTCTTC. This codes for CASSLGERVGFF. The rearrangement links TRBV12-3 or TRBV12-4 to TRBJ2-1; D is unresolved. V was cut by 1 base and J by 16 bases, with 14 bases left in between. The CDR3 is 12 amino acids.

This clonotype was observed a few times. The chain joins TRBV6-1 to TRBJ1-3, with a tentative D call TRBD1 (6 bases). This CDR3 has 14 residues. V lost 6 bases, J lost 3 bases, and 12 bases lay in between. The germline CDR1 and CDR2 sequences are MNHNS and SASEGT. CDR3 in amino acids: CASSTRQVGNTIYF. As DNA, the CDR3 is TGTGCCAGCAGCACCCGACAGGTTGGAAACACCATATATTTT.

This rearrangement joins TRBV10-3 to TRBJ2-2; 10 bases align to TRBD2. Per the germline V gene, CDR1 is ENHRY and CDR2 is SYGVKD. V was clipped by 6 bases and J by 0 bases; unmatched bases: 10. CDR3 length: 18 amino acids. The CDR3 loop reads CAIRRAGGTATNTGELFF. CDR3 nucleotide sequence: TGTGCCATCAGGAGAGCGGGAGGGACCGCTACGAACACCGGGGAGCTGTTTTTT.

In regard to this clonotype: Just one base apart from a much larger clone, this may be a read error. This chain uses TRBV28 with TRBJ1-5; a weak D match, TRBD1 (5 bases). This CDR3 spans 13 amino acids. Trimming shortened V by 7 bases and J by 1 base, and 8 bases separated the two germline ends. Germline values: CDR1 MDHEN, CDR2 SYDVKM. The CDR3 DNA follows: TGTGCCAGCAACCGGGACAGCAATCAGCCCCAGCATTTT. It specifies CASNRDSNQPQHF.

The chain combines TRBV18 with TRBJ2-7, with D possibly called TRBD1 or TRBD2 (5 bases each). The CDR3 is 13 amino acids. The ends were cut back, 4 bases at V and 4 bases at J, with 11 bases in the middle. Looked up from germline, CDR1 is KGHSH and CDR2 is LQKENI. The CDR3 here is CASSRGARYEQYF. The CDR3 DNA sequence: TGTGCCAGCTCACGAGGGGCGCGTTACGAGCAGTACTTC.

V usage is TRBV5-1 and J usage is TRBJ1-2; D is undetermined. V gave up 4 bases and J gave up 5 bases, with 15 bases separating them. CDR1 and CDR2 (germline): SGHRS, YFSETQ. The CDR3 runs 14 residues. CDR3: CASSATEGAYGYTF. As DNA, the CDR3 is TGCGCCAGCAGCGCGACTGAGGGAGCATATGGCTACACCTTC. Supplemented by reference TRBV5-1 and TRBJ1-2, the full variable domain reads KAGVTQTPRYLIKTRGQQVTLSCSPISGHRSVSWYQQTPGQGLQFLFEYFSETQRNKGNFPGRFSGRQFSNSRSEMNVSTLELGDSALYLCASSATEGAYGYTFGSGTRLTVV.

The genes are TRBV6-1 and TRBJ2-2; no definite D call. The germline V gene has CDR1 MNHNS and CDR2 SASEGT. The V end lost 7 bases, the J end lost 2 bases, and 11 bases lay between the germline ends. CDR3 size: 14 residues. CDR3 DNA sequence: TGTGCCAGCAATCCCACAGCCAACACCGGGGAGCTGTTTTTT. Amino acids: CASNPTANTGELFF.

V is TRBV15 and J is TRBJ2-2, with 8 nucleotides matching TRBD1. The CDR3 has 17 residues. Germline CDR1 and CDR2: LNHNV and YYDKDF (reference sequence). V gave up 3 bases and J gave up 5 bases; unmatched junction bases: 11. The CDR3 nucleotides read TGTGCCACCAGCAGGCCGGCCGGGACAGGTCGGACCGGGGAGCTGTTTTTT. It translates to CATSRPAGTGRTGELFF.

This clonotype was seen a few times. This chain joins TRBV14 and TRBJ2-5; 7 bases fit TRBD2. The CDR3 totals 15 residues. Germline CDR1 reads SGHDN; CDR2 reads FVKESK. Unmatched junction bases numbered 4, after V lost 2 bases and J lost 1 base. The CDR3 bases are TGTGCCAGCAGCCAACCTGGACTAGTCCAAGAGACCCAGTACTTC. Its translation is CASSQPGLVQETQYF.

This clonotype came up a few times. V and J are TRBV11-2 and TRBJ2-4, with D possibly being TRBD1 (6 bases). Germline V gene data show CDR1 as SGHAT and CDR2 as FQNNGV. The CDR3 consists of 17 residues. V lost 5 bases, J lost 2 bases, and 19 bases lay in between. The CDR3 reads CASSTTGQAPSKNIQYF. The CDR3 nucleotides are TGTGCCAGCAGCACAACAGGGCAAGCCCCCTCCAAAAACATTCAGTACTTC.

The chain links TRBV5-1 to TRBJ2-7, with D unresolved. Germline CDR1 is SGHRS and CDR2 is YFSETQ. The CDR3 runs 13 residues. Trimming took off 2 bases at V and 0 bases at J, with 6 bases between the two ends. In DNA form, the CDR3 reads TGCGCCAGCAGCTTTGACAACTCCTACGAGCAGTACTTC. Translating gives CASSFDNSYEQYF.

This chain uses TRBV19 with TRBJ2-2; D unclear. This CDR3 is built from 12 residues. Germline loops: CDR1 LNHDA, CDR2 SQIVND (reference sequence). Trimming stripped 0 bases from V and 6 bases from J, with 2 bases between. The CDR3 sequence: CASSIDPGELFF. CDR3 DNA sequence: TGTGCCAGTAGTATAGACCCCGGGGAGCTGTTTTTT.

The CDR3 sequence: CASSLVIGGIGELFF. DNA for the CDR3: TGTGCCAGCAGCTTAGTGATCGGGGGCATCGGGGAGCTGTTTTTT. This chain links TRBV7-2 with TRBJ2-2; D may match TRBD1 or TRBD2 (6 bases each). Trimming cost V 1 base and J 7 bases, with 13 bases left between them. This CDR3 contains 15 residues. CDR1 and CDR2 from the germline V gene are SGHTA and FQGNSA.

The chain recombines TRBV7-9 with TRBJ2-1; D is possibly TRBD1 or TRBD2 (5 bases each). The V end lost 5 bases, the J end lost 2 bases, and 13 bases lay between the germline ends. This CDR3 region has 15 residues. CDR1 is SEHNR and CDR2 is FQNEAQ in the germline V gene (reference sequence). As DNA, the CDR3 is TGTGCCAGCAGCCCGAGGGGCCAGACCTACAATGAGCAGTTCTTC. Amino acids: CASSPRGQTYNEQFF.

The rearrangement links TRBV5-5 to TRBJ1-5; a weak D match, TRBD1 (5 bases). This CDR3 comprises 17 residues. Trimming cost V 1 base and J 3 bases, with 17 bases left between them. Germline V gene lookup returns CDR1 SGHKS and CDR2 YYEKEE (reference sequence). The CDR3 DNA reads TGTGCCAGCAGCTTGAGGTCGGCAGGGTGGGACAATCAGCCCCAGCATTTT. Translated, it gives CASSLRSAGWDNQPQHF.

The chain links TRBV10-2 to TRBJ2-7; maybe TRBD1 (6 bases). The V gene lost 7 bases and the J gene lost 2 bases, with 15 bases spanning the gap. The CDR3 runs 14 residues. CDR1 and CDR2 (germline): WSHSY, SAAADI. This CDR3 reads CASTPDRSTYEQYF. The CDR3 region has the DNA TGCGCCAGCACCCCCGACAGGAGCACCTACGAGCAGTACTTC.

This clonotype was recorded a few times. The chain combines TRBV11-1 with TRBJ2-6; 12 bases are a match to TRBD1. This CDR3 is 18 amino acids long. Per germline, CDR1 SGHAT and CDR2 FQDESV (reference sequence). V shed 5 bases and J 2 bases; nucleotides not matched to a gene: 7. CDR3 loop: CASSPMGTGGPGANVLTF. The CDR3 nucleotides read TGTGCCAGCAGCCCTATGGGGACAGGGGGCCCTGGGGCCAACGTCCTGACTTTC.

This clonotype was counted only a few times. The genes are TRBV19 and TRBJ1-2; 8 nucleotides agree with TRBD1. Germline V lookup: CDR1 LNHDA, CDR2 SQIVND (reference sequence). The ends lost 5 bases at V and 3 bases at J; junction bases unmatched: 2. The CDR3 covers 13 residues. The CDR3 DNA reads as TGTGCCAGTAGTGGGGGACAGGACTATGGCTACACCTTC. It is translated as CASSGGQDYGYTF.

V gene TRBV9 combines with J gene TRBJ2-3; TRBD2 agrees at 12 bases. V shed 3 bases and J 3 bases; nucleotides not matched to a gene: 11. Germline CDR1 and CDR2: SGDLS and YYNGEE. This CDR3 is built from 18 residues. The DNA of the CDR3 is TGTGCCAGCAGCGCAGGGGTACTAGCGGGGGGATGGACAGATACGCAGTATTTT. This codes for CASSAGVLAGGWTDTQYF.

This clonotype was picked up many times. The chain carries TRBV12-3 or TRBV12-4 and TRBJ1-1; tentatively, D is TRBD1 (5 bases). Trimming removed 2 bases at V and 6 bases at J, with 13 bases between. The CDR3 length is 14 residues. CDR3 sequence reads: CASSLQGAAAEAFF. In DNA, the CDR3 is TGTGCCAGCAGTTTACAAGGGGCGGCCGCTGAAGCTTTCTTT.

The J gene is TRBJ2-5, the V gene TRBV6-2 or TRBV6-3; 11 bases line up with TRBD1. The ends lost 2 bases at V and 5 bases at J; junction bases unmatched: 10. Germline V gene data show CDR1 as MNHEY and CDR2 as SVGEGT. CDR3 length equals 17 residues. CDR3 amino acids: CASSYGGQGATGETQYF. Here the CDR3 DNA reads TGTGCCAGCAGTTACGGAGGACAGGGGGCAACGGGTGAGACCCAGTACTTC.

The chain has TRBV12-3 or TRBV12-4 and TRBJ2-2, with 7 bases matching TRBD2. V trimming: 3 bases; J trimming: 5 bases; junction bases outside the gene matches: 9. The CDR3 consists of 16 residues. The CDR3 DNA sequence: TGTGCCAGCAGTTTTGGACTAGTGGGAGGGACCGGGGAGCTGTTTTTT. Its protein product is CASSFGLVGGTGELFF.

In this sample, this clonotype turned up a few times. V usage is TRBV29-1 and J usage is TRBJ1-2; a possible D gene is TRBD1 (5 bases). The V and J ends lost 0 bases and 8 bases respectively, with 10 bases between them. Germline V CDR1 and CDR2: SQVTM, ANQGSEA. CDR3 size: 12 residues. CDR3 nucleotides: TGCAGCGTTGAAGAGGGTCGGGACGGCTACACCTTC. It encodes CSVEEGRDGYTF.